This TCR beta chain is from a study of STAT5B mutations in CD4+ large granular lymphocyte leukemia. The CDR3 covers 14 residues. CDR1 SEHNR and CDR2 FQNEAQ come from the germline V gene (reference sequence). The V end lost 0 bases, the J end lost 6 bases, and 12 bases lay between the germline ends. The table came from immunoSEQ multiplex PCR; TCRdb's copy has only in-frame clones and leaves some out. The data contain tens of thousands of clones, roughly 65% of them seen just once; the ten biggest clones take up about 2%. V is TRBV7-9 and J is TRBJ2-7; a weak D match, TRBD2 (6 bases). Sequencing was carried out using CD4+ T cells from blood buffy coats. The clonotype originates from a human donor in good health. The CDR3 protein is CASSLANLALEQYF. DNA for the CDR3: TGTGCCAGCAGCTTAGCGAACCTAGCGCTCGAGCAGTACTTC.